The next 2 T cell receptor beta chains were all read from a single sample in a study of blood T cell repertoires in COVID-19. Method: immunoSEQ multiplex PCR; TCRdb's copy keeps in-frame clones and lacks some. The sample consists of a few hundred thousand clones, more than 75% of them appearing once. The sample taken for sequencing was peripheral blood. The receptors come from a woman in her 50s with acute or convalescent COVID-19.

The V and J genes are TRBV23-1 and TRBJ1-5; D gene ambiguous. TRBV23-1 counts as an open reading frame of uncertain function. CDR3 size: 12 residues. Trimming stripped 0 bases from V and 8 bases from J, with 5 bases between. For the CDR3, the DNA is TGCGCCAGCAGTCAATCTTCTGAGCCCCAGCATTTT. Its translation: CASSQSSEPQHF.

The V and J genes are TRBV6-2 or TRBV6-3 and TRBJ2-6; 8 bases are shared with TRBD1. The CDR3 spans 16 residues. Trimming cost V 6 bases and J 1 base; bases outside gene matches: 5. Germline lookup yields CDR1 MNHEY and CDR2 SVGEGT. The CDR3 region has the DNA TGTGCCAGCAGCAGACGGACAGGGTCTGGGGCCAACGTCCTGACTTTC. It specifies CASSRRTGSGANVLTF.